Below are 26 T cell receptor beta chains sequenced from a single sample in a study of shared clonotypes between healthy human individuals. Only in-frame clones appear in the TCRdb table, and some are missing; sequencing was by immunoSEQ multiplex PCR. The profile shows some 2,000,000 clones, about 95% of them singletons. Terminally differentiated effector memory CD45RA+ cells were left out of the naive CD8 fraction, which was CD45RO-negative and positively selected for CCR7. Material for sequencing was naive CD8+ T cells sorted from blood. The receptors were gathered from a man aged 18 to 35 in good health.

The chain links TRBV10-3 to TRBJ1-4; tentative D call: TRBD1 (5 bases). Germline V gives CDR1 ENHRY, CDR2 SYGVKD. The CDR3 extends over 16 amino acids. The V and J ends lost 3 bases and 8 bases respectively, with 19 bases between them. Here the CDR3 DNA reads TGTGCCATCAGTGATATTATTGGGAGGGGAGAGGAAAAACTGTTTTTT. It translates to CAISDIIGRGEEKLFF.

V usage is TRBV4-3 and J usage is TRBJ2-7; 7 bases are a match to TRBD1. This CDR3 comprises 15 residues. J was trimmed by 3 bases and V by 3 bases; bases with no gene match: 8. Germline loops: CDR1 LGHNA, CDR2 YSLEER. DNA for the CDR3: TGCGCCAGCAGCCATAACAGGGGCCGGAGCTACGAGCAGTACTTC. Translation: CASSHNRGRSYEQYF.

On this clone itself: A junction boundary mismatches the germline segment, possibly from a read error. V is TRBV7-7 and J is TRBJ2-7; TRBD2 might be the D (5 bases). Germline lookup yields CDR1 SSHAT and CDR2 FNYEAQ (reference sequence). This CDR3 has 15 residues. The DNA of the CDR3 is TGTGCTAGCAGCTTCGGGGTAGGTACCTCCGAAGAGCAGTACTTC. Its translation: CASSFGVGTSEEQYF.

The genes are TRBV2 and TRBJ2-2, with D uncertain. The CDR3 totals 14 residues. V was cut by 4 bases and J by 1 base, with 7 bases left in between. Germline V gene data show CDR1 as SNHLY and CDR2 as FYNNEI. As DNA, the CDR3 is TGTGCCAGCAGTGTCTATCTGAACACCGGGGAGCTGTTTTTT. Protein: CASSVYLNTGELFF.

The chain has TRBV28 and TRBJ2-7; 8 bases match TRBD2. Germline trimming cut 7 bases from V and 3 bases from J; bases unmatched to any gene: 14. Germline V gene data show CDR1 as MDHEN and CDR2 as SYDVKM. This CDR3 spans 16 amino acids. CDR3 sequence reads: CASTPVGGGTDYEQYF. CDR3 in DNA: TGTGCCAGCACCCCGGTGGGCGGGGGGACCGACTACGAGCAGTACTTC.

The rearrangement uses TRBV4-3 and TRBJ2-4; 8 bases align to TRBD1. V shed 0 bases and J 6 bases; nucleotides not matched to a gene: 10. The germline V gene has CDR1 LGHNA and CDR2 YSLEER. This CDR3 region has 17 residues. The DNA for the CDR3 is TGCGCCAGCAGCCAAGATGTCGGGCAGGGGGCTATAAACATTCAGTACTTC. It yields the protein CASSQDVGQGAINIQYF.

The V and J genes are TRBV27 and TRBJ2-1; D remains unclear. The CDR3 has 15 residues. Germline V gives CDR1 MNHEY, CDR2 SMNVEV (reference sequence). V dropped 6 bases and J dropped 4 bases, with 16 bases sitting between them. The CDR3 protein is CASSRFNPTYNEQFF. CDR3 DNA: TGTGCCAGCAGCCGCTTTAACCCGACGTACAATGAGCAGTTCTTC.

The J gene is TRBJ2-1, the V gene TRBV19; D may be TRBD2 (5 bases). Deletions cut 1 base from V and 5 bases from J, with 18 bases between. This CDR3 has 17 residues. CDR1 is LNHDA and CDR2 is SQIVND in the germline V gene (reference sequence). Here the CDR3 reads CASSIAPLWAEDNEQFF. The DNA of the CDR3 is TGTGCCAGTAGTATAGCCCCGCTTTGGGCGGAGGACAATGAGCAGTTCTTC.

The CDR3 loop reads CASSYETRGSSRAFF. The CDR3 DNA reads as TGTGCCAGCAGTTACGAGACCAGGGGGTCCAGCAGGGCTTTCTTT. This chain joins TRBV6-5 and TRBJ1-1; 7 nucleotides align to TRBD1. The CDR3 has 15 amino acids. Germline CDR1 reads MNHEY; CDR2 reads SVGAGI. Unmatched junction bases numbered 14, after V lost 2 bases and J lost 11 bases.

V and J are TRBV9 and TRBJ1-1, with D perhaps matching TRBD1 (6 bases). Looked up from germline, CDR1 is SGDLS and CDR2 is YYNGEE. The CDR3 is 13 amino acids. V was pared by 4 bases and J by 11 bases, with 18 bases between. CDR3 protein: CASSQDLTGWAFF. In nucleotides, the CDR3 is TGTGCCAGCAGCCAGGATTTGACAGGATGGGCTTTCTTT.

V usage is TRBV6-5 and J usage is TRBJ2-1, with a possible D match to TRBD1 (6 bases). The CDR3 length is 15 residues. Trimming left V 2 bases short and J 3 bases short, with 11 bases between. From germline, CDR1 is MNHEY and CDR2 SVGAGI. The CDR3 spells CASSYGTGHYNEQFF. The CDR3 coding sequence is TGTGCCAGCAGTTACGGAACAGGGCACTACAATGAGCAGTTCTTC.

Note on this clone: The sample contains more than one DNA sequence encoding this CDR3. The gene calls are TRBV29-1 and TRBJ1-1; a weak D match, TRBD1 (5 bases). This CDR3 contains 13 residues. The V gene's germline CDR1 is SQVTM and CDR2 ANQGSEA. Trimming cost V 6 bases and J 0 bases, with 11 bases left between them. The CDR3 DNA follows: TGCAGCGTCTGGGGGAACATGAACACTGAAGCTTTCTTT. It specifies CSVWGNMNTEAFF.

The chain employs TRBV19 and TRBJ2-2; a possible D gene is TRBD2 (5 bases). Germline-derived CDR1 and CDR2 are LNHDA and SQIVND (reference sequence). This CDR3 spans 15 amino acids. V gave up 1 base and J gave up 4 bases, with 10 bases separating them. The CDR3 loop reads CASSIAAVRTGELFF. In DNA form, the CDR3 reads TGTGCCAGTAGTATAGCAGCGGTACGCACCGGGGAGCTGTTTTTT. Using reference TRBV19 and TRBJ2-2 for the parts outside the CDR3, the full variable domain is DGGITQSPKYLFRKEGQNVTLSCEQNLNHDAMYWYRQDPGQGLRLIYYSQIVNDFQKGDIAEGYSVSREKKESFPLTVTSAQKNPTAFYLCASSIAAVRTGELFFGEGSRLTVL.

V and J are TRBV2 and TRBJ1-5; TRBD1 agrees at 7 bases. The CDR3 runs 17 residues. The germline gives CDR1 SNHLY, CDR2 FYNNEI. The ends lost 3 bases at V and 0 bases at J; junction bases unmatched: 8. CDR3: CASSEWDSKYSNQPQHF. CDR3 DNA sequence: TGTGCCAGCAGTGAGTGGGACAGCAAATATAGCAATCAGCCCCAGCATTTT.

The J gene is TRBJ2-2, the V gene TRBV11-3, with 7 bases matching TRBD2. The CDR3 has 16 residues. From germline, CDR1 is SGHNT and CDR2 YENEEA. With V trimmed by 4 bases and J by 4 bases, 9 bases remained unmatched. The CDR3 bases are TGTGCCAGCAGCTCACGGGCTAGCGGATTCACCGGGGAGCTGTTTTTT. Translating gives CASSSRASGFTGELFF.

Worth noting for this clone: The identical CDR3 is also encoded by other nucleotide sequences in the sample. The chain employs TRBV30 and TRBJ2-7; no reliable D call. Germline assignment: CDR1 GTSNPN and CDR2 SVGIG (reference sequence). The CDR3 is 11 residues long. The V end lost 0 bases, the J end lost 4 bases, and 4 bases lay between the germline ends. The CDR3 DNA reads TGTGCCTGGAGTGTACAGTACGAGCAGTACTTC. As protein: CAWSVQYEQYF.

The chain uses TRBV4-3 and TRBJ1-1; a weak D match, TRBD1 (6 bases). V lost 3 bases and J lost 0, with 11 bases in between. In germline, CDR1 is LGHNA, CDR2 YSLEER. CDR3 size: 15 residues. The CDR3 reads CASSHVGDMNTEAFF. Here the CDR3 DNA reads TGCGCCAGCAGCCACGTTGGGGACATGAACACTGAAGCTTTCTTT.

The rearrangement joins TRBV28 to TRBJ1-1; weak D call: TRBD1 (5 bases). The germline V and J ends were trimmed by 5 bases and 8 bases, with 12 bases remaining between them. Germline V gene sequence: CDR1 MDHEN, CDR2 SYDVKM. The CDR3 is 12 residues long. DNA for the CDR3: TGTGCCAGCAGTCCAGGGTTCGCAGAAGCTTTCTTT. Its protein is CASSPGFAEAFF.

The chain employs TRBV5-6 and TRBJ1-1; D may be TRBD1 (5 bases). Germline V gene lookup returns CDR1 SGHDT and CDR2 YYEEEE. The CDR3 covers 15 residues. The germline V and J ends were trimmed by 2 bases and 0 bases, with 11 bases remaining between them. The CDR3 sequence is CASSFRDGMNTEAFF. The CDR3, as DNA: TGTGCCAGCAGCTTCCGGGACGGAATGAACACTGAAGCTTTCTTT.

This chain uses TRBV5-6 with TRBJ1-2, with 7 bases identical to TRBD1. The CDR3 is made up of 15 amino acids. Trimming took 4 bases from V and 8 from J; bases not matched to a gene: 14. Germline-derived CDR1 and CDR2 are SGHDT and YYEEEE. This CDR3 reads CASSVTPGTASGYTF. CDR3 nucleotides: TGTGCCAGCAGCGTGACCCCCGGGACAGCTAGCGGCTACACCTTC.

The V and J genes are TRBV27 and TRBJ1-1; D is undetermined. Germline CDR1 reads MNHEY; CDR2 reads SMNVEV (reference sequence). CDR3 length equals 15 residues. Trimming left V 0 bases short and J 4 bases short, with 12 bases between. The CDR3: CASSLSVPAVTEAFF. CDR3 sequence (DNA): TGTGCCAGCAGTTTATCGGTGCCAGCAGTCACTGAAGCTTTCTTT.

Remarks on this clone: Other nucleotide sequences from this sample produce the same CDR3. The chain has TRBV7-9 and TRBJ2-3; D is ambiguous. This CDR3 has 12 amino acids. V gave up 1 base and J gave up 6 bases, with 5 bases separating them. The germline CDR1 and CDR2 sequences are SEHNR and FQNEAQ (reference sequence). The CDR3 DNA follows: TGTGCCAGCAGCTTAGAGGCGGATACGCAGTATTTT. It specifies CASSLEADTQYF.

Concerning this clone: One end of the junction varies from germline; a read error may be responsible. This chain links TRBV29-1 with TRBJ2-3; D is uncertain. The CDR3 has 14 amino acids. CDR1 SQVTM and CDR2 ANQGSEA come from the germline V gene. The CDR3 coding sequence is TGCAGCATTGACGGCACAGCCCTCACAGATACGCAGTATTTT. It translates to CSIDGTALTDTQYF.

The chain recombines TRBV10-3 with TRBJ2-1; D may be TRBD1 or TRBD2 (6 bases each). Germline CDR1 is ENHRY and CDR2 is SYGVKD. This CDR3 is 18 amino acids long. V lost 0 bases and J 2 bases, leaving 17 bases between the germline ends. The CDR3 sequence: CAISESGGPGLTYNEQFF. The CDR3 DNA reads as TGTGCCATCAGTGAGTCGGGGGGCCCAGGGTTGACCTACAATGAGCAGTTCTTC.

With regard to this clone: In the same sample, other DNA sequences code for this CDR3. The chain combines TRBV27 with TRBJ2-1, with TRBD2 matching over 11 bases. Germline V CDR1 and CDR2: MNHEY, SMNVEV (reference sequence). The CDR3 runs to 16 residues. The V gene end was trimmed by 3 bases and the J gene end by 6 bases; junction bases not matched to a gene: 7. CDR3: CASSLLAGGPGNEQFF. The CDR3 region has the DNA TGTGCCAGCAGTTTGTTAGCGGGAGGGCCGGGCAATGAGCAGTTCTTC.

Of note for this clone: Other DNA sequences within the sample encode an identical CDR3. This chain connects TRBV4-3 to TRBJ2-3; 12 nucleotides match TRBD2. The CDR3 consists of 17 residues. CDR1 and CDR2 (germline): LGHNA, YSLEER. V lost 1 base and J lost 0; bases outside the gene matches: 2. The CDR3 DNA reads as TGCGCCAGCAGCCAAGGACTAGCGGGAGTTAGCACAGATACGCAGTATTTT. Encoded protein: CASSQGLAGVSTDTQYF.